The 14 T cell receptor beta chains presented below share a single source sample, sequenced in a study of shared clonotypes between healthy human individuals. TCRdb's table, derived via immunoSEQ multiplex PCR, lists solely in-frame clones and lacks some. The sample holds about 2,200,000 clones, 90% to 95% seen once. As defined, naive CD8 cells were CD45RO-negative and positively selected for CCR7, with terminally differentiated effector memory CD45RA+ cells excluded. The sequencing sample was made of naive CD8+ T cells from PBMCs. The receptors derive from a man between 18 and 35 years old in good health. Some clones in this sample may be carry-over from other donors' samples.

The chain carries TRBV28 and TRBJ1-1; TRBD1 might be the D (5 bases). Per the germline V gene, CDR1 is MDHEN and CDR2 is SYDVKM. Trimming took off 1 base at V and 3 bases at J, with 15 bases between the two ends. This CDR3 has 16 amino acids. The CDR3 DNA reads as TGTGCCAGCAGTTTATTCCGGGGCACCCCCGACACTGAAGCTTTCTTT. It is translated as CASSLFRGTPDTEAFF.

The CDR3 loop is CASSYPGLAGPDTQYF. CDR3 sequence (DNA): TGTGCCAGCAGTTACCCCGGACTAGCGGGACCAGATACGCAGTATTTT. The chain uses TRBV28 and TRBJ2-3; 12 bases are a match to TRBD2. After removal of 4 bases from V and 4 bases from J, the junction contained 6 bases not matched to a gene. The CDR3 runs to 16 residues. Per germline, CDR1 MDHEN and CDR2 SYDVKM.

The V gene is TRBV9, the J gene TRBJ1-3; D is unclear. Trimming took off 3 bases at V and 2 bases at J, with 12 bases between the two ends. Germline V gives CDR1 SGDLS, CDR2 YYNGEE. This CDR3 is 15 amino acids long. CDR3 coding DNA: TGTGCCAGCAGCGAAGGGAGTGTTGCTGGAAACACCATATATTTT. This encodes CASSEGSVAGNTIYF.

The chain couples TRBV19 to TRBJ1-2, with a tentative D call TRBD1 (6 bases). CDR1 is LNHDA, CDR2 SQIVND, per germline (reference sequence). There are 12 residues in the CDR3. V was shortened by 11 bases and J by 5 bases, with 15 bases between the two germline ends. The CDR3 DNA is TGTGCCGGGAAGGACAGAGGATATGGCTACACCTTC. This gives the protein CAGKDRGYGYTF.

This chain connects TRBV21-1 to TRBJ2-6; the listed D gene, TRBD1, was not tested against the DNA. TRBV21-1 has pseudogene status. The CDR3 runs to 19 residues. CDR3 in amino acids: CASSKPGRGDLSGANVLTF. The CDR3 bases are TGTGCCAGCAGCAAGCCAGGCAGGGGCGACCTCTCTGGGGCCAACGTCCTGACTTTC.

V is TRBV6-1 and J is TRBJ2-1, with D tentatively TRBD1 (5 bases). Per the germline V gene, CDR1 is MNHNS and CDR2 is SASEGT. The CDR3 length is 15 residues. Trimming left V 7 bases short and J 15 bases short, with 28 bases between. CDR3 protein: CASIKTHGQLRATFF. The CDR3 DNA follows: TGTGCCAGCATCAAAACTCACGGACAACTCCGGGCAACGTTCTTC.

The V gene is TRBV11-2, the J gene TRBJ2-7, with D maybe TRBD1 (5 bases). The V end lost 6 bases, the J end lost 5 bases, and 26 bases lay between the germline ends. Germline lookup yields CDR1 SGHAT and CDR2 FQNNGV. CDR3 size: 17 residues. CDR3 sequence: CASSAAMWTSQGDEQYF. The CDR3 DNA reads as TGTGCCAGCAGTGCGGCAATGTGGACCTCGCAGGGTGACGAGCAGTACTTC.

The chain links TRBV7-8 to TRBJ2-5, with 7 bases fitting TRBD1. V dropped 6 bases and J dropped 2; count of bases not matched to a gene: 9. This CDR3 is built from 15 residues. From germline, CDR1 is SGHVS and CDR2 FQNEAQ. CDR3 in amino acids: CASRSAPGQQETQYF. CDR3 bases: TGTGCCAGCAGGTCAGCTCCGGGACAGCAAGAGACCCAGTACTTC. Drawing the rest from reference TRBV7-8 and TRBJ2-5, the complete variable domain is GAGVSQSPRYKVAKRGQDVALRCDPISGHVSLFWYQQALGQGPEFLTYFQNEAQLDKSGLPSDRFFAERPEGSVSTLKIQRTQQEDSAVYLCASRSAPGQQETQYFGPGTRLLVL.

The chain's CDR3 is CASSLGALPTDTQYF. The CDR3 nucleotides are TGTGCCAGCAGCTTAGGGGCCCTCCCCACAGATACGCAGTATTTT. The chain uses TRBV11-2 and TRBJ2-3; no firm D call. The V gene lost 1 base and the J gene lost 2 bases, with 10 bases spanning the gap. Looked up from germline, CDR1 is SGHAT and CDR2 is FQNNGV. This CDR3 is 15 amino acids long.

This clone was seen just once. This chain uses TRBV28 with TRBJ1-5, with 7 bases identical to TRBD1. CDR1 is MDHEN, CDR2 SYDVKM, per germline. The CDR3 runs 13 residues. Germline trimming cut 10 bases from V and 10 bases from J; bases unmatched to any gene: 13. Here the CDR3 DNA reads TGTGCCACCCACACGGACAGGCGGTTTCCCCAGCATTTT. Translation: CATHTDRRFPQHF.

The chain recombines TRBV28 with TRBJ1-2; 9 bases match TRBD1. The CDR3 runs 16 residues. V lost 5 bases to trimming and J lost 3 bases; unmatched junction nucleotides: 10. Germline CDR1 is MDHEN and CDR2 is SYDVKM. The CDR3 DNA reads TGTGCCAGCAGTCCAAACAGGGGGCGGGAGTACTATGGCTACACCTTC. Amino acid sequence: CASSPNRGREYYGYTF.

The rearrangement links TRBV9 to TRBJ1-4; the D is unclear. The CDR3 is 16 amino acids. V dropped 0 bases and J dropped 0 bases, with 9 bases sitting between them. Per germline, CDR1 SGDLS and CDR2 YYNGEE. The DNA for the CDR3 is TGTGCCAGCAGCGTAGCTCGGACCACAACTAATGAAAAACTGTTTTTT. Amino acid sequence: CASSVARTTTNEKLFF.

This chain uses TRBV4-3 with TRBJ2-7; D is possibly TRBD2 (6 bases). Trimming cost V 4 bases and J 6 bases, with 16 bases left between them. Germline CDR1 is LGHNA and CDR2 is YSLEER. The CDR3 runs to 14 residues. The CDR3 coding sequence is TGCGCCAGCAGCCCGGGGGTAGCAGCTCCCGAGCAGTACTTC. It encodes CASSPGVAAPEQYF.

V gene TRBV28 combines with J gene TRBJ2-7; tentatively, D is TRBD1 (6 bases). The CDR3 extends over 16 amino acids. Germline lookup yields CDR1 MDHEN and CDR2 SYDVKM. Trimming stripped 6 bases from V and 0 bases from J, with 18 bases between. The DNA for the CDR3 is TGTGCCAGCAGCCGCAGGGGCGGGCACCTCTCCTACGAGCAGTACTTC. As protein: CASSRRGGHLSYEQYF.